Shown below are 32 T cell receptor beta chains from a single sample sequenced in a study of shared clonotypes between healthy human individuals (dated by TCRdb to between 2020 and 2021). Libraries were built with the immunoSEQ multiplex PCR assay. TCRdb holds this immuneACCESS table with in-frame rearrangements only. Some clones are missing; in checked studies, unresolved V genes explain under half, and the rest has no known cause. The sample includes approximately 2,300,000 clones, with 85% to 95% observed a single time. Of the sample, 0.37% falls within the top ten clones. Sequencing was performed on naive CD4+ T cells from PBMCs. The sample's cell subset or site, from its label and the paper: CD45RA+ positively selected. The receptors were gathered from a man younger than 30 in good health. Some clones in this sample may be carry-over from other donors' samples.

The V and J genes are TRBV6-5 and TRBJ1-4; D is possibly TRBD1 (6 bases). Trimming removed 0 bases at V and 10 bases at J, with 9 bases between. The CDR3 spans 13 residues. Germline-derived CDR1 and CDR2 are MNHEY and SVGAGI. The chain's CDR3 is CASSYSKTGKLFF. The DNA for the CDR3 is TGTGCCAGCAGTTACTCAAAGACAGGAAAACTGTTTTTT.

This clone is a singleton in its sample. The rearrangement links TRBV21-1 to TRBJ2-7; TRBD2, as called in the table, went unchecked against the DNA. TRBV21-1 is a pseudogene locus. The CDR3 consists of 19 residues. This CDR3 is CASSKAGGSGRPYTYEQYF. CDR3 bases: TGTGCCAGCAGCAAAGCCGGAGGTAGCGGGAGGCCCTATACCTACGAGCAGTACTTC.

The chain combines TRBV28 with TRBJ2-3, with D possibly being TRBD1 or TRBD2 (5 bases each). The CDR3 consists of 16 residues. CDR1 is MDHEN and CDR2 is SYDVKM in the germline V gene. V dropped 6 bases and J dropped 2 bases, with 18 bases sitting between them. The CDR3 DNA follows: TGTGCCAGCAGCCGGGACCGCGGATTTGACACAGATACGCAGTATTTT. Its protein is CASSRDRGFDTDTQYF.

This clone was seen a single time. The rearrangement joins TRBV5-4 to TRBJ2-6, with D possibly TRBD2 on 5 matching bases. Looked up from germline, CDR1 is SGHNT and CDR2 is YYREEE (reference sequence). The CDR3 totals 16 residues. Trimming removed 0 bases at V and 3 bases at J, with 10 bases between. CDR3 amino acids: CASSLGGRNGANVLTF. DNA for the CDR3: TGTGCCAGCAGCTTGGGTGGGAGAAATGGGGCCAACGTCCTGACTTTC. The whole variable domain, filled in from reference TRBV5-4 and TRBJ2-6, reads ETGVTQSPTHLIKTRGQQVTLRCSSQSGHNTVSWYQQALGQGPQFIFQYYREEENGRGNFPPRFSGLQFPNYSSELNVNALELDDSALYLCASSLGGRNGANVLTFGAGSRLTVL.

The V gene is TRBV5-1, the J gene TRBJ2-5; D gene uncertain. V lost 4 bases and J lost 1, with 14 bases in between. The CDR3 extends over 15 amino acids. Germline values: CDR1 SGHRS, CDR2 YFSETQ. CDR3 sequence (DNA): TGCGCCAGCAGCCCCATAACGGAGAGCCAAGAGACCCAGTACTTC. Amino acid sequence: CASSPITESQETQYF.

The genes are TRBV4-1 and TRBJ2-1; D is unclear. Germline assignment: CDR1 MGHRA and CDR2 YSYEKL. The V and J ends lost 5 bases and 0 bases respectively, with 14 bases between them. The CDR3 totals 16 residues. The CDR3 bases are TGCGCCAGCAGCGTTCGGGTCCCGAGCTCCTACAATGAGCAGTTCTTC. Encoded protein: CASSVRVPSSYNEQFF.

J is TRBJ2-2 and V is TRBV11-2; D is unresolved. With 3 bases removed from V and 1 base from J, the gap between germline ends came to 3 bases. In germline, CDR1 is SGHAT, CDR2 FQNNGV. CDR3 length: 13 residues. The CDR3 protein is CASSFGNTGELFF. CDR3 nucleotides: TGTGCCAGCAGCTTCGGGAACACCGGGGAGCTGTTTTTT.

The chain joins TRBV4-3 to TRBJ2-1; D possibly corresponds to TRBD2 (5 bases). This CDR3 contains 14 residues. Germline CDR1 LGHNA, CDR2 YSLEER. V was trimmed by 6 bases and J by 8 bases, leaving 17 bases between them. For the CDR3, the DNA is TGCGCCAGCAGACTCGACTTGGGAGAATATGAGCAGTTCTTC. Amino acid sequence: CASRLDLGEYEQFF.

The gene calls are TRBV4-2 and TRBJ1-4; D remains ambiguous. V was clipped by 0 bases and J by 11 bases, with 10 bases between them. The CDR3 sequence is 13 residues long. Germline V gives CDR1 LGHNA, CDR2 YNFKEQ. As DNA, the CDR3 is TGTGCCAGCAGCCAAGAAATGGGAGGGAAACTGTTTTTT. Translation: CASSQEMGGKLFF.

A remark on this clone: Germline and junction disagree at one end, which may indicate a read error. The rearrangement joins TRBV28 to TRBJ1-4, with 7 bases lining up with TRBD1. Germline V gene data show CDR1 as MDHEN and CDR2 as SYDVKM. The CDR3 has 13 residues. This CDR3 is CASSSLAGGTSGF. Written as DNA, the CDR3 is TGTGCCAGCAGTTCCCTCGCAGGGGGGACTTCTGGATTT.

The chain joins TRBV28 to TRBJ2-1, with 13 bases identical to TRBD2. The CDR3 extends over 13 amino acids. V gave up 8 bases and J gave up 13 bases; unmatched junction bases: 8. Germline V gives CDR1 MDHEN, CDR2 SYDVKM. CDR3 loop: CASLPGLAGDQFF. CDR3 coding DNA: TGTGCCAGCCTACCTGGACTAGCGGGAGACCAGTTCTTC.

This clone was seen only once. The chain uses TRBV6-4 and TRBJ2-7; 8 bases align to TRBD2. Germline V gives CDR1 MRHNA, CDR2 SNTAGT. The CDR3 consists of 14 residues. With 8 bases clipped from V and 4 bases from J, the junction kept 10 bases outside the gene matches. CDR3 sequence (DNA): TGTGCCAGCTGGGGGACTAGAACTAGGTACGAGCAGTACTTC. Its translation: CASWGTRTRYEQYF.

The chain links TRBV6-5 to TRBJ2-2, with a weak D call TRBD2 (5 bases). Trimming took off 7 bases at V and 6 bases at J, with 18 bases between the two ends. Germline V lookup: CDR1 MNHEY, CDR2 SVGAGI. The CDR3 extends over 15 amino acids. CDR3 sequence (DNA): TGTGCCAGCACCCCCGCAGGACTCGGGGCCGGGGAGCTGTTTTTT. Its protein is CASTPAGLGAGELFF.

The V call is TRBV10-3, the J call TRBJ2-3; D is unclear. The CDR3 has 17 residues. V was shortened by 0 bases and J by 0 bases, with 13 bases between the two germline ends. CDR1 is ENHRY and CDR2 is SYGVKD in the germline V gene. The CDR3 nucleotides are TGTGCCATCAGTGAGTCAGTCATCCTGCCTAGCACAGATACGCAGTATTTT. This sequence encodes CAISESVILPSTDTQYF.

This clone was detected only a few times. The chain combines TRBV18 with TRBJ1-2; tentatively, D is TRBD1 (5 bases). The V gene lost 3 bases and the J gene lost 10 bases, with 18 bases spanning the gap. Germline CDR1 is KGHSH and CDR2 is LQKENI. The CDR3 is made up of 14 amino acids. The CDR3 DNA reads as TGTGCCAGCTCACCGCAACGGGGCGGAGGAAACTACACCTTC. This gives the protein CASSPQRGGGNYTF.

The chain carries TRBV7-6 and TRBJ1-1; a weak D match, TRBD1 (6 bases). Deletions cut 5 bases from V and 0 bases from J, with 10 bases between. CDR3 length: 14 amino acids. CDR1 is SGHVS and CDR2 is FNYEAQ in the germline V gene. The CDR3 sequence: CASSPGQMNTEAFF. In nucleotides, the CDR3 is TGTGCCAGCAGCCCAGGACAGATGAACACTGAAGCTTTCTTT.

The chain is built from TRBV18 and TRBJ2-3; tentative D call: TRBD1 (5 bases). Germline V CDR1 and CDR2: KGHSH, LQKENI. The CDR3 covers 13 residues. V dropped 5 bases and J dropped 4 bases, with 10 bases sitting between them. CDR3 protein: CASSSSRADTQYF. The CDR3 DNA is TGTGCCAGCTCATCAAGCAGGGCAGATACGCAGTATTTT.

Of note for this clone: Other DNA sequences in the sample encode the same CDR3. The CDR3 protein is CSAPTWDTQYF. CDR3 coding DNA: TGCAGTGCTCCCACTTGGGATACGCAGTATTTT. The rearrangement joins TRBV20-1 to TRBJ2-3; D is unclear. Germline CDR1 reads DFQATT; CDR2 reads SNEGSKA (reference sequence). V gave up 5 bases and J gave up 6 bases, with 9 bases separating them. CDR3 length equals 11 residues.

The chain links TRBV6-1 to TRBJ2-7; 7 bases line up with TRBD1. Per germline, CDR1 MNHNS and CDR2 SASEGT. V gave up 6 bases and J gave up 4 bases; unmatched junction bases: 12. This CDR3 spans 15 amino acids. The CDR3 coding sequence is TGTGCCAGCAGCGAACGCGAGGGGGCCTTTTACGAGCAGTACTTC. This encodes CASSEREGAFYEQYF.

This clone appeared once. The rearrangement links TRBV7-8 to TRBJ2-1; 9 nucleotides match TRBD2. V trimming: 1 base; J trimming: 10 bases; junction bases outside the gene matches: 2. CDR3 length: 13 residues. Germline V gene data show CDR1 as SGHVS and CDR2 as FQNEAQ. The CDR3 DNA reads TGTGCCAGCAGCTTAGTCAGCGGGGGGGAGCAGTTCTTC. Protein sequence: CASSLVSGGEQFF.

The chain links TRBV6-6 to TRBJ1-3; 7 bases line up with TRBD1. The germline V gene encodes CDR1 MNHNY and CDR2 SVGAGI (reference sequence). The trim removed 2 bases at V and 2 bases at J, leaving 3 bases unmatched. CDR3 length equals 15 residues. CDR3 sequence: CASSYQGGAGNTIYF. The CDR3 DNA is TGTGCCAGCAGTTACCAGGGGGGAGCTGGAAACACCATATATTTT.

V is TRBV7-6 and J is TRBJ2-2; D possibly corresponds to TRBD2 (7 bases). This CDR3 is 16 amino acids long. The ends were cut back, 5 bases at V and 6 bases at J, with 19 bases in the middle. CDR1 SGHVS and CDR2 FNYEAQ come from the germline V gene. Here the CDR3 DNA reads TGTGCCAGCAGCCGAAGGGGGGCGGGAGAGGCCGGGGAGCTGTTTTTT. Residues: CASSRRGAGEAGELFF.

This chain links TRBV28 with TRBJ1-5; TRBD1 matches 7 bases. V shed 5 bases, J shed 3 bases, and the junction held 7 bases outside the gene matches. This CDR3 contains 15 residues. Germline V gives CDR1 MDHEN, CDR2 SYDVKM. CDR3 sequence: CASSPYDRVNQPQHF. The CDR3 nucleotides are TGTGCCAGCAGTCCCTACGACAGGGTCAATCAGCCCCAGCATTTT.

The gene calls are TRBV5-8 and TRBJ1-1; D might be TRBD1 (6 bases). Trimming cost V 4 bases and J 3 bases, with 10 bases left between them. The CDR3 contains 13 residues. In germline, CDR1 is SGHTS, CDR2 YDEGEE. CDR3 region: CASSPNRDTEAFF. CDR3 nucleotides: TGTGCCAGCAGCCCAAACAGGGACACTGAAGCTTTCTTT.

Details on this clone: The sample has other DNA sequences that encode this CDR3 too. V gene TRBV7-2 combines with J gene TRBJ1-1; D remains unclear. Deletions cut 2 bases from V and 1 base from J, with 5 bases between. This CDR3 has 13 residues. Germline assignment: CDR1 SGHTA and CDR2 FQGNSA. Written as DNA, the CDR3 is TGTGCCAGCAGCTTAAGACCGAACACTGAAGCTTTCTTT. It codes for CASSLRPNTEAFF.

This clone was observed once. The chain joins TRBV14 to TRBJ1-1; D is unclear. CDR3 length: 14 amino acids. Trimming removed 1 base at V and 2 bases at J, with 8 bases between. Germline-derived CDR1 and CDR2 are SGHDN and FVKESK. CDR3 residues: CASSQGKSNTEAFF. Written as DNA, the CDR3 is TGTGCCAGCAGCCAAGGAAAATCAAACACTGAAGCTTTCTTT.

The rearrangement links TRBV5-1 to TRBJ2-1; 13 bases map to TRBD2. J gave up 9 bases and V 4 bases, and 19 bases lay outside the gene matches. The CDR3 contains 19 residues. Germline V gene data show CDR1 as SGHRS and CDR2 as YFSETQ. DNA for the CDR3: TGCGCCAGCAGCCTGAAAGGACTAGCGGGAGTTTTAGGGGGGACTGAGCAGTTCTTC. Protein: CASSLKGLAGVLGGTEQFF.

The chain links TRBV29-1 to TRBJ2-1, with D maybe TRBD2 (7 bases). V was pared by 2 bases and J by 1 base, with 18 bases between. The CDR3 loop spans 17 amino acids. The germline gives CDR1 SQVTM, CDR2 ANQGSEA. Here the CDR3 DNA reads TGCAGCGTTGAACCAAGAGGGGGGGGCGAGTCCTACAATGAGCAGTTCTTC. Its translation: CSVEPRGGGESYNEQFF.

To note about this clone: The sample has other DNA sequences that encode this CDR3 too. The gene calls are TRBV29-1 and TRBJ2-3; 13 bases align to TRBD2. Germline CDR1 SQVTM, CDR2 ANQGSEA. Unmatched junction bases numbered 5, after V lost 6 bases and J lost 2 bases. This CDR3 is 15 amino acids long. The CDR3 spells CSVRLAGGPTDTQYF. The CDR3 region has the DNA TGCAGCGTAAGACTAGCGGGAGGTCCCACAGATACGCAGTATTTT.

The chain has TRBV27 and TRBJ2-4, with D maybe TRBD2 (6 bases). Germline CDR1 and CDR2: MNHEY and SMNVEV (reference sequence). The CDR3 is 13 amino acids. Trimming removed 8 bases from V and 7 bases from J, with 15 bases in between. The CDR3 DNA sequence: TGTGCCAGCCGGGGGAGCCCGCGGAACATTCAGTACTTC. Protein product: CASRGSPRNIQYF.

This sequence joins TRBV30 and TRBJ2-1; D is unclear. V lost 7 bases and J lost 6, with 16 bases in between. Germline CDR1 GTSNPN, CDR2 SVGIG (reference sequence). The CDR3 sequence is 13 residues long. The CDR3 DNA reads as TGTGCCTCTCCTGACGGGCGAACCAATGAGCAGTTCTTC. This gives the protein CASPDGRTNEQFF. Full variable domain (rest looked up from reference TRBV30 and TRBJ2-1): SQTIHQWPATLVQPVGSPLSLECTVEGTSNPNLYWYRQAAGRGLQLLFYSVGIGQISSEVPQNLSASRPQDRQFILSSKKLLLSDSGFYLCASPDGRTNEQFFGPGTRLTVL.

The rearrangement links TRBV11-2 to TRBJ2-7; TRBD1 matches at 8 bases. Germline CDR1 reads SGHAT; CDR2 reads FQNNGV. The CDR3 length is 15 residues. V lost 2 bases, J lost 7 bases, and 10 bases stayed unmatched. In nucleotides, the CDR3 is TGTGCCAGCAGCTTACGGACAGGGTGGGTTCGGGAGCAGTACTTC. Protein product: CASSLRTGWVREQYF.